Following are 3 T cell receptor beta chains from one sample sequenced in a study of Ad26.COV2.S vaccination and SARS-CoV-2 variants. As for treatment: about 20 received Ad26.COV2.S at low or high dose, single or two shots; roughly five received placebo; per-sample allocation not given. Sampling happened 63 days after the first vaccine or placebo injection. Measured with immunoSEQ multiplex PCR; TCRdb has only the in-frame clones, and not every one. The sample shows 200,000 to 250,000 clones, 88% of them seen only once. The sequences come from peripheral blood, collected in a trial of Ad26.COV2.S vaccine versus placebo. Receptor source: a person between 18 and 65 years old who received the Ad26.COV2.S COVID-19 vaccine or a placebo.

CDR3 nucleotides: TGCGCCAGCATGCAGGCCCCCCGACCCCATCAGCCCCAGCATTTT. Its translation: CASMQAPRPHQPQHF. V and J are TRBV10-1 and TRBJ1-5; D is unresolved. The CDR3 has 15 amino acids. Trimming removed 7 bases from V and 5 bases from J, with 18 bases in between. Germline V lookup: CDR1 WNHNN, CDR2 SYGVQD (reference sequence).

This chain uses TRBV4-3 with TRBJ2-1; 8 positions match TRBD1. The CDR3 contains 15 residues. Unmatched junction bases numbered 5, after V lost 0 bases and J lost 7 bases. Germline-derived CDR1 and CDR2 are LGHNA and YSLEER. The CDR3 is CASSQEGQGGNEQFF. The CDR3 region has the DNA TGCGCCAGCAGCCAAGAAGGACAGGGTGGGAATGAGCAGTTCTTC.

V is TRBV6-2 or TRBV6-3 and J is TRBJ2-5; 8 positions match TRBD1. Germline lookup yields CDR1 MNHEY and CDR2 SVGEGT. There are 15 residues in the CDR3. Trimming removed 4 bases from V and 4 bases from J; junction bases left unmatched: 8. The DNA for the CDR3 is TGTGCCAGCAGTTTCCCCCGGCAGGGGGCAGAGACCCAGTACTTC. It is translated as CASSFPRQGAETQYF.